This T cell receptor beta chain was documented in a study of technical replicates of blood from a few donors. Only in-frame clones appear in the TCRdb table, and some are missing; sequencing was by immunoSEQ multiplex PCR. The repertoire holds about 48,000 clones, with approximately 90% as singletons. CDR1 is SGHTA, CDR2 FQGNSA, per germline. This CDR3 has 12 residues. V lost 7 bases, J lost 1 base, and 7 bases lay in between. The sequenced sample consisted of PBMCs. This TCR derives from a human donor in good health. Some clones in this sample may be carry-over from other donors' samples. The J gene is TRBJ1-1, the V gene TRBV7-2; D is ambiguous. This CDR3 is CASTEANTEAFF. The CDR3 bases are TGTGCCAGCACGGAGGCGAACACTGAAGCTTTCTTT.